This T cell receptor (beta chain) emerged from a study of T cell changes during pregnancy in multiple sclerosis. Data came from immunoSEQ multiplex PCR; TCRdb stores just in-frame clones and leaves some out. Among 40,000 to 50,000 clones listed, around 93% were seen once. Germline CDR1 reads SNHLY; CDR2 reads FYNNEI. V lost 10 bases, J lost 4 bases, and 3 bases stayed unmatched. The CDR3 is 11 residues long. Source: CD8+ T cells from peripheral blood mononuclear cells, taken in the first trimester of pregnancy. The rearrangement joins TRBV2 to TRBJ1-1; 7 nucleotides agree with TRBD1. The origin of this receptor is a female donor with multiple sclerosis, enrolled in a pregnancy study. CDR3 coding DNA: TGTGCCACCCAGGGGGGCACTGAAGCTTTCTTT. As protein: CATQGGTEAFF. Full variable domain (missing parts from reference TRBV2 and TRBJ1-1): EPEVTQTPSHQVTQMGQEVILRCVPISNHLYFYWYRQILGQKVEFLVSFYNNEISEKSEIFDDQFSVERPDGSNFTLKIRSTKLEDSAMYFCATQGGTEAFFGQGTRLTVV.